This T cell receptor beta chain emerged from a study of blood T cell repertoires in COVID-19. Study-wide context: The samples span acute and convalescent COVID-19 from the United States, Italy and Spain. Sample material is recorded as cDNA or gDNA derived from T cells, B-cell-depleted T cells, or PBMCs.

V shed 2 bases, J shed 2 bases, and the junction held 6 bases outside the gene matches. Germline CDR1 SGDLS, CDR2 YYNGEE. The CDR3 loop spans 16 amino acids. Authors' analysis steps: Reference gene primers were amplified, and this amplification served to estimate nucleated cell counts. Only in-frame clones appear in the TCRdb table, and some are missing; sequencing was by immunoSEQ multiplex PCR. V and J calls and clone size are copied from that table; D and trimming were computed from the DNA. The sample has 20,000 to 30,000 clones; more than 75% are singletons. The specimen was peripheral blood. V and J are TRBV9 and TRBJ2-3; 9 bases align to TRBD2. This TCR derives from a middle-aged man with active COVID-19. CDR3 sequence (DNA): TGTGCCAGCAGCGTCGGGACTAGCAGCTACACAGATACGCAGTATTTT. It translates to CASSVGTSSYTDTQYF.